This T cell receptor beta chain originates from a study of T cells expressing NK-cell markers. Synthesis of TCR beta cDNA relied on 5'RACE template switching carrying UMIs. TCRdb re-called the 5' RACE reads; one entry per CDR3 protein, DNA not given. The repertoire table contains about 380,000 distinct CDR3 sequences. Germline CDR1 DFQATT, CDR2 SNEGSKA (reference sequence). This CDR3 is 14 amino acids long. The clonotype originates from a man aged 18 to 69 in good health. Sequencing input: blood T cells: a sorted CD56 or NKG2C T cell subset, CD4+ or CD8+ T cells, or bulk PBMC T cells (not recorded which). The V call is TRBV20-1, the J call TRBJ2-3; TCRdb reports TRBD1, a call that lacks DNA to check it against. The CDR3 sequence: CSALPTGRTDTQYF.